Listed below are T cell receptor beta chains from one sample, sequenced in a study of T cell repertoires in cytomegalovirus infection. These receptors have no identified antigens. From the reads, TCRdb called clonotypes with MiXCR, one entry per CDR3 protein. The sample consists of 50,000 to 60,000 distinct CDR3 sequences, about 19% of them appearing once. This specimen was CD8+ T cells from cultured PBMCs, taken from culture after CMV antigen stimulation. The receptors shown here come from a human donor in good health (CMV status not recorded). Some clones in this sample may be carry-over from other donors' samples. The CDR3 runs from the conserved cysteine through the conserved F or W. The D gene is left open where the match is weak. Size tells how often a clone was seen (once, few, many) or the class of an expanded clone, and some rows leave it out.

clone_size: NA; j_call: TRBJ1-1; d_call: TRBD1; v_call: TRBV12-3/TRBV12-4; cdr3_nt: TGTGCCAGCAGTTTAACAGGGGGGAACACTGAAGCTTTCTTT; cdr3_aa: CASSLTGGNTEAFF
clone_size: NA; j_call: TRBJ2-7; d_call: NA; v_call: TRBV6-5; cdr3_nt: TGTGCCAGCAGCCCAGGTACAGAATCCTACGAGCAGTACTTC; cdr3_aa: CASSPGTESYEQYF
clone_size: NA; j_call: TRBJ2-2; d_call: NA; v_call: TRBV7-6; cdr3_nt: TGTGCTCTCTTAGTGGGCGGGGAGCTGTTTTTT; cdr3_aa: CALLVGGELFF
clone_size: few; j_call: TRBJ1-1; d_call: NA; v_call: TRBV4-1; cdr3_nt: TGCGCCAGCAGCCAACCCTGGGGCACTGAAGCTTTCTTT; cdr3_aa: CASSQPWGTEAFF
clone_size: NA; j_call: TRBJ2-3; d_call: NA; v_call: TRBV7-8; cdr3_nt: TGTGCCAGCAGCTTAGATCCTGCGGGGGCCCGCACAGATACGCAGTATTTT; cdr3_aa: CASSLDPAGARTDTQYF
clone_size: NA; j_call: TRBJ2-2; d_call: NA; v_call: TRBV12-3/TRBV12-4; cdr3_nt: TGTGCCAGCATCGTCGAAGGGGCCGGGGAGCTGTTTTTT; cdr3_aa: CASIVEGAGELFF
clone_size: NA; j_call: TRBJ2-1; d_call: TRBD2; v_call: TRBV7-6; cdr3_nt: TGTGCCAGCAGCTTAGAGACTAGCGGGGGACTCTACAATGAGCAGTTCTTC; cdr3_aa: CASSLETSGGLYNEQFF
clone_size: NA; j_call: TRBJ2-5; d_call: TRBD1; v_call: TRBV12-3/TRBV12-4; cdr3_nt: TGTGCCAGCAGTTTACTGGGACAGGCGAACCAAGAGACCCAGTACTTC; cdr3_aa: CASSLLGQANQETQYF
clone_size: NA; j_call: TRBJ2-1; d_call: NA; v_call: TRBV2; cdr3_nt: TGTGCCAGCAGTGAAATAAGAGACGGCAATGAGCAGTTCTTC; cdr3_aa: CASSEIRDGNEQFF
clone_size: NA; j_call: TRBJ1-5; d_call: NA; v_call: TRBV19; cdr3_nt: TGTGCCAGTAGTATCACGGAGAATCAGCCCCAGCATTTT; cdr3_aa: CASSITENQPQHF
clone_size: NA; j_call: TRBJ2-1; d_call: TRBD1; v_call: TRBV6-2/TRBV6-3; cdr3_nt: TGTGCCAGCAGTTACTGGACAGGGGACTACAATGAGCAGTTCTTC; cdr3_aa: CASSYWTGDYNEQFF
clone_size: NA; j_call: TRBJ2-5; d_call: NA; v_call: TRBV11-2; cdr3_nt: TGTGCCAGCAGCCTCCCGAGCGCCCAAGAGACCCAGTACTTC; cdr3_aa: CASSLPSAQETQYF
clone_size: NA; j_call: TRBJ1-2; d_call: TRBD1; v_call: TRBV4-1; cdr3_nt: TGCGCCAGCAGCCAACAACAGGGGAGCGTCCTTAAGGGCTACACCTTC; cdr3_aa: CASSQQQGSVLKGYTF
clone_size: NA; j_call: TRBJ2-3; d_call: NA; v_call: TRBV12-3/TRBV12-4; cdr3_nt: TGTGCCAGCAGTTTTTCAGAAAGCACAGATACGCAGTATTTT; cdr3_aa: CASSFSESTDTQYF
clone_size: NA; j_call: TRBJ1-2; d_call: NA; v_call: TRBV12-3/TRBV12-4; cdr3_nt: TGTGCCAGCAGTGGGACACAAACTTACTATGGCTACACCTTC; cdr3_aa: CASSGTQTYYGYTF
clone_size: few; j_call: TRBJ2-3; d_call: NA; v_call: TRBV4-1; cdr3_nt: TGCGCCAGCAGCCAAGTCGGGTTAGGGGCAGATACGCAGTATTTT; cdr3_aa: CASSQVGLGADTQYF
clone_size: NA; j_call: TRBJ1-1; d_call: NA; v_call: TRBV7-6; cdr3_nt: TGTGCCAGCAGTAAAAAGGGGTCAGGACGGATGAACACTGAAGCTTTCTTT; cdr3_aa: CASSKKGSGRMNTEAFF
clone_size: few; j_call: TRBJ2-6; d_call: TRBD1; v_call: TRBV11-3; cdr3_nt: TGTGCCAGCAGCACAGGGGGAAGCTCTGGGGCCAACGTCCTGACTTTC; cdr3_aa: CASSTGGSSGANVLTF
clone_size: NA; j_call: TRBJ2-1; d_call: TRBD1; v_call: TRBV11-2; cdr3_nt: TGTGCCAGCAGCTTTTATTTCGACAGGGCTAGCTCCTACAATGAGCAGTTCTTC; cdr3_aa: CASSFYFDRASSYNEQFF
clone_size: NA; j_call: TRBJ2-7; d_call: NA; v_call: TRBV7-6; cdr3_nt: TGTGCTAGCAGCTCCGGGACCGAGTACGAGCAGTACTTC; cdr3_aa: CASSSGTEYEQYF
clone_size: many; j_call: TRBJ2-1; d_call: NA; v_call: TRBV4-3; cdr3_nt: TGCGCCAGCAGCCAAGCGATGGACGTGAGCTCCTACAATGAGCAGTTCTTC; cdr3_aa: CASSQAMDVSSYNEQFF
clone_size: NA; j_call: TRBJ2-2; d_call: NA; v_call: TRBV7-6; cdr3_nt: TGTGCCAGCAGCTTCTCATTAGCGTGGAGTACCGGGGAGCTGTTTTTT; cdr3_aa: CASSFSLAWSTGELFF
clone_size: many; j_call: TRBJ2-1; d_call: NA; v_call: TRBV5-4; cdr3_nt: TGTGCCAGCAGTTGGAACCACAATGAGCAGTTCTTC; cdr3_aa: CASSWNHNEQFF
clone_size: NA; j_call: TRBJ1-2; d_call: NA; v_call: TRBV27; cdr3_nt: TGTGCCAGCAGTAGACAGTCTGAGGATGGCTACACCTTC; cdr3_aa: CASSRQSEDGYTF
clone_size: many; j_call: TRBJ2-2; d_call: TRBD1; v_call: TRBV4-1; cdr3_nt: TGCGCCAGCAGCCAAGATAGGACAGGGGCGGCCGGGGAGCTGTTTTTT; cdr3_aa: CASSQDRTGAAGELFF
clone_size: NA; j_call: TRBJ2-3; d_call: TRBD2; v_call: TRBV6-5; cdr3_nt: TGTGCCAGCAGTTACGGGAGGGAACGAGCAGATACGCAGTATTTT; cdr3_aa: CASSYGRERADTQYF
clone_size: NA; j_call: TRBJ1-5; d_call: TRBD1; v_call: TRBV15; cdr3_nt: TGTGCCACCAGTAGGACAGGGGTCAATCAGCCCCAGCATTTT; cdr3_aa: CATSRTGVNQPQHF
clone_size: NA; j_call: TRBJ1-4; d_call: TRBD1; v_call: TRBV7-2; cdr3_nt: TGTGCCAGCAGCTTAGGTGGGCCGGGACAGTCCAAAAAACTGTTTTTT; cdr3_aa: CASSLGGPGQSKKLFF
clone_size: NA; j_call: TRBJ2-1; d_call: TRBD2; v_call: TRBV9; cdr3_nt: TGTGCCAGCAGCGTTGCGGGGGCCTACAATGAGCAGTTCTTC; cdr3_aa: CASSVAGAYNEQFF
clone_size: NA; j_call: TRBJ1-2; d_call: NA; v_call: TRBV5-1; cdr3_nt: TGCGCCAGCAGCTTGAACAGGGCGAGGGGCTACACCTTC; cdr3_aa: CASSLNRARGYTF
clone_size: NA; j_call: TRBJ2-7; d_call: TRBD1; v_call: TRBV11-2; cdr3_nt: TGTGCCAGCAGCTTAGGACAGGGTGTTTACGAGCAGTACTTC; cdr3_aa: CASSLGQGVYEQYF
clone_size: few; j_call: TRBJ1-1; d_call: NA; v_call: TRBV2; cdr3_nt: TGTGCCAGCAGTCGAGGGGGACGGATGAACACTGAAGCTTTCTTT; cdr3_aa: CASSRGGRMNTEAFF
clone_size: few; j_call: TRBJ1-2; d_call: TRBD1; v_call: TRBV7-3; cdr3_nt: TGTGCCAGCAGCCCTGGGACAGATTATGGCTACACCTTC; cdr3_aa: CASSPGTDYGYTF
clone_size: once; j_call: TRBJ1-1; d_call: NA; v_call: TRBV10-3; cdr3_nt: TGTGCCATCAGTGAGTCGAGAGGAGGGATCACTGAAGCTTTCTTT; cdr3_aa: CAISESRGGITEAFF
clone_size: NA; j_call: TRBJ1-5; d_call: NA; v_call: TRBV19; cdr3_nt: TGTGCCAGTAGCCCCCGCCGGTCAGGGCAGCCCCAGCATTTT; cdr3_aa: CASSPRRSGQPQHF
clone_size: few; j_call: TRBJ1-5; d_call: NA; v_call: TRBV28; cdr3_nt: TGTGCCAGCAGTCCCCTCACAGGGAGCAATCAGCCCCAGCATTTT; cdr3_aa: CASSPLTGSNQPQHF
clone_size: NA; j_call: TRBJ2-6; d_call: TRBD1; v_call: TRBV12-3/TRBV12-4; cdr3_nt: TGTGCCAGCAGTGCCGGGACAGGAGTCTCTGGGGCCAACGTCCTGACTTTC; cdr3_aa: CASSAGTGVSGANVLTF
clone_size: NA; j_call: TRBJ2-7; d_call: NA; v_call: TRBV12-3/TRBV12-4; cdr3_nt: TGTGCCAGCAGGCTTGGGGGCTACGAGCAGTACTTC; cdr3_aa: CASRLGGYEQYF
clone_size: NA; j_call: TRBJ2-7; d_call: TRBD1; v_call: TRBV7-8; cdr3_nt: TGTGCCAGCAGCTCCCGACAGGGACCTTCCTACGAGCAGTACTTC; cdr3_aa: CASSSRQGPSYEQYF
clone_size: NA; j_call: TRBJ1-3; d_call: NA; v_call: TRBV9; cdr3_nt: TGTGCCAGCAACCGGGACGGTAGCTCTGGAAACACCATATATTTT; cdr3_aa: CASNRDGSSGNTIYF
clone_size: few; j_call: TRBJ1-5; d_call: NA; v_call: TRBV20-1; cdr3_nt: TGCAGTGCTCTTGACGGCAACAATCAGCCCCAGCATTTT; cdr3_aa: CSALDGNNQPQHF